This T cell receptor (beta chain) stems from a study of T cell responses to AZD1222 COVID-19 vaccine. Study-wide context: Analysis merged second doses at about 4 or about 12 weeks. Study-level results: The study identified only five to seven AZD1222 recipients as seropositive at baseline. Epitopes outside B.1.351 and B.1.1.7 mutated regions reportedly drew nearly half of spike TCRs.

Data came from immunoSEQ multiplex PCR; TCRdb stores just in-frame clones and leaves some out. The sample contains about 140,000 clones, about 92% of which appear only once. Turning to this clone: Its antigen is not identified.

The source was peripheral blood, collected on day 0 of AZD1222 vaccination. The sequence came from an adult in good health.

CDR3 bases: TGTGCCAGCAGCCCCCTGGATCTCTTGGGGGAGCAGTACTTC. As protein: CASSPLDLLGEQYF. The rearrangement links TRBV7-9 to TRBJ2-7, with D uncertain. Trimming stripped 5 bases from V and 7 bases from J, with 18 bases between. Per germline, CDR1 SEHNR and CDR2 FQNEAQ (reference sequence). This CDR3 region has 14 residues.